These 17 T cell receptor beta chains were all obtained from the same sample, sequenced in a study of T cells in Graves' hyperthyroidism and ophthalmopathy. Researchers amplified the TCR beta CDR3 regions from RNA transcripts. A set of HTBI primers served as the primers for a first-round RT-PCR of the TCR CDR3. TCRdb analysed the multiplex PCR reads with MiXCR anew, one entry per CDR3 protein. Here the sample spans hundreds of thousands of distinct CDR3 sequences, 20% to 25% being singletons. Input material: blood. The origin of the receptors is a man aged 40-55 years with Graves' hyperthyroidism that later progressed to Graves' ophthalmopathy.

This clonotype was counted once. CDR3 residues: CASSYGQGASGELFF. CDR3 DNA sequence: TGTGCCAGCAGTTACGGACAGGGGGCGTCCGGGGAGCTGTTTTTT. The V call is TRBV6-5, the J call TRBJ2-2; 11 bases line up with TRBD1. J gave up 6 bases and V 2 bases, and 2 bases lay outside the gene matches. The length of the CDR3 is 15 residues. The germline V gene has CDR1 MNHEY and CDR2 SVGAGI.

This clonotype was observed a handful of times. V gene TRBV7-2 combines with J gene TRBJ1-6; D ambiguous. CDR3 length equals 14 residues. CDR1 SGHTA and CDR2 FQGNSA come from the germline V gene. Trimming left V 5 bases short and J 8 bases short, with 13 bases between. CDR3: CASSPLGDYSPLHF. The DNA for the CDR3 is TGTGCCAGCAGCCCTCTTGGGGATTATTCACCCCTCCACTTT. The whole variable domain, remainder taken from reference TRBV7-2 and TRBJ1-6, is GAGVSQSPSNKVTEKGKDVELRCDPISGHTALYWYRQSLGQGLEFLIYFQGNSAPDKSGLPSDRFSAERTGGSVSTLTIQRTQQEDSAVYLCASSPLGDYSPLHFGNGTRLTVT.

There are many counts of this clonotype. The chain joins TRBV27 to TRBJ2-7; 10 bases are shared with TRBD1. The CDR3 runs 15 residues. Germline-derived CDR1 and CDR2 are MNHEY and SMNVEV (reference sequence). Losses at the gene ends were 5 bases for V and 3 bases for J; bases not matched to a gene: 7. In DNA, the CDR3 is TGTGCCAGCAGTCAAGGGACAGGGGTGCTCTACGAGCAGTACTTC. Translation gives CASSQGTGVLYEQYF.

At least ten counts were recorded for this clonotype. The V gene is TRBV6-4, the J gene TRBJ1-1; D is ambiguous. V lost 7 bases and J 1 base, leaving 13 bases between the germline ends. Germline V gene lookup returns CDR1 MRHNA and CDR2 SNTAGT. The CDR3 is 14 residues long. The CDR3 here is CASTPNPGNTEAFF. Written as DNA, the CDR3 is TGTGCCAGCACCCCGAATCCAGGGAACACTGAAGCTTTCTTT.

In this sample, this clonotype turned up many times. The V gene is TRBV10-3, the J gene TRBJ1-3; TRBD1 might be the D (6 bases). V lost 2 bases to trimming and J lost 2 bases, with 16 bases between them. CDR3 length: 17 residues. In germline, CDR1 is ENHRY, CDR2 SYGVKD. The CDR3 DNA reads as TGTGCCATCAGTGAGAACCCCCCAGGGGTAGCTGGAAACACCATATATTTT. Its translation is CAISENPPGVAGNTIYF.

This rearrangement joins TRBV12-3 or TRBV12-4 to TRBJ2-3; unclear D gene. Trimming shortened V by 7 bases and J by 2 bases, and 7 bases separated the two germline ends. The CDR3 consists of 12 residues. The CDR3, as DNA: TGTGCCAGCACATCGTCCACAGATACGCAGTATTTT. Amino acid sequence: CASTSSTDTQYF.

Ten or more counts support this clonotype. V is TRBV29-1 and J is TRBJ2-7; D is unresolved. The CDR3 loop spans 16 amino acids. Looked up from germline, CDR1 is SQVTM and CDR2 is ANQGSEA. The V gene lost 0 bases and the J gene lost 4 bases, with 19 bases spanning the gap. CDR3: CSVEDRARPGSYEQYF. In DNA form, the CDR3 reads TGCAGCGTTGAAGATCGAGCGAGGCCGGGCTCTTACGAGCAGTACTTC.

This CDR3 reads CASTPRAGTEAFF. For the CDR3, the DNA is TGTGCCAGCACCCCAAGGGCGGGCACTGAAGCTTTCTTT. V is TRBV12-3 or TRBV12-4 and J is TRBJ1-1; D is unclear. This CDR3 has 13 amino acids. V was pared by 7 bases and J by 4 bases, with 13 bases between.

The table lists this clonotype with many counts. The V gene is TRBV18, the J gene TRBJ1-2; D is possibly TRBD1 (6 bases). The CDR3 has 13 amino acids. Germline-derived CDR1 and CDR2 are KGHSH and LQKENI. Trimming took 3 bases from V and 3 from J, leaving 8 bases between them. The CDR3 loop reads CASSPDRYYGYTF. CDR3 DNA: TGTGCCAGCTCACCGGACAGATACTATGGCTACACCTTC.

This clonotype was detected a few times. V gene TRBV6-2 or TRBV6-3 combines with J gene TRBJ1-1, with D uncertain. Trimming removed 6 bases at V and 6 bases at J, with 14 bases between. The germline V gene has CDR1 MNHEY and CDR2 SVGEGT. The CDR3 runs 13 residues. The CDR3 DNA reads TGTGCCAGCAGATCGGCCCTGTCCTCTGAAGCTTTCTTT. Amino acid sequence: CASRSALSSEAFF.

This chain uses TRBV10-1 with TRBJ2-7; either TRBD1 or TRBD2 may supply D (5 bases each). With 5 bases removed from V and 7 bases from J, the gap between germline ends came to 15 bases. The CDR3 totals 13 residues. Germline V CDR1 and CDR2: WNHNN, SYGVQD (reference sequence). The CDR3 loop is CASSSGPESEQYF. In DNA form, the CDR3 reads TGCGCCAGCAGTTCGGGGCCGGAGTCGGAGCAGTACTTC.

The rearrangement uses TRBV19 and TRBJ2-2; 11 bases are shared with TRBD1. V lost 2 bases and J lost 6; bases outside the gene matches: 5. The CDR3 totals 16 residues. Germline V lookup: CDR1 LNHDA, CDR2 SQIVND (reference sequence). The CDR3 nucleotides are TGTGCCAGTAGTATATGGACAGGGGGCGCCTCCGGGGAGCTGTTTTTT. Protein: CASSIWTGGASGELFF.

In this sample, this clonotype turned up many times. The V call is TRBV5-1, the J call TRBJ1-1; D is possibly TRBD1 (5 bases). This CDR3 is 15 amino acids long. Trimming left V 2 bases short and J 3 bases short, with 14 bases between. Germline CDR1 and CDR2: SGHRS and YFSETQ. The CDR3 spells CASSFRAGGDTEAFF. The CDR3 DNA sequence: TGCGCCAGCAGCTTTCGGGCAGGAGGGGACACTGAAGCTTTCTTT.

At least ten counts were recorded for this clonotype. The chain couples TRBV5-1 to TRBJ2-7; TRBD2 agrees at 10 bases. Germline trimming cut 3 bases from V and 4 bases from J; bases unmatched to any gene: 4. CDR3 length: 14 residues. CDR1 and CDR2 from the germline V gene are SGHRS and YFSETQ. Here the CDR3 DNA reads TGCGCCAGCAGCTCAGCGGGAGGGCGGTACGAGCAGTACTTC. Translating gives CASSSAGGRYEQYF.

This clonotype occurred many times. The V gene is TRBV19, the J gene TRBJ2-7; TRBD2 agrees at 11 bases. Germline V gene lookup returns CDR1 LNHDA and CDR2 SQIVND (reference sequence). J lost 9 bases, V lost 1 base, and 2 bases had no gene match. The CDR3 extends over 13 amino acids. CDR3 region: CASSIGLAGMQYF. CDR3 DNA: TGTGCCAGTAGTATAGGACTAGCGGGAATGCAGTACTTC.

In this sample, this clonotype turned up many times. The CDR3, as DNA: TGTGCCATTGGCCTCTCTGGGGCCAACGTCCTGACTTTC. Its protein is CAIGLSGANVLTF. The chain employs TRBV10-3 and TRBJ2-6; D is ambiguous. The germline V gene encodes CDR1 ENHRY and CDR2 SYGVKD. V dropped 9 bases and J dropped 0 bases, with 6 bases sitting between them. The CDR3 runs 13 residues.

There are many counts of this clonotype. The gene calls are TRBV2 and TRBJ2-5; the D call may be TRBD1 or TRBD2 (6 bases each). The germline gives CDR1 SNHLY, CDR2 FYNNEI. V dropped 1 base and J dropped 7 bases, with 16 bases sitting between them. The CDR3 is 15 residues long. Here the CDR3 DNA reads TGTGCCAGCAGTGAAGGGACCTCCGAGGGGGGGACCCAGTACTTC. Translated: CASSEGTSEGGTQYF.